The 29 T cell receptor beta chains below come from one sample, sequenced in a study of cytotoxic CD8 clonotypes in ibrutinib-treated CLL. Clones were read by immunoSEQ multiplex PCR, and TCRdb kept only the in-frame ones, dropping some. The table includes 20,000 to 30,000 clones, roughly 70% detected once. Sample: PBMCs, taken after 12 months of ibrutinib treatment. The receptors come from a human donor with chronic lymphocytic leukemia.

The V and J genes are TRBV7-9 and TRBJ1-1; 7 bases fit TRBD1. Germline V gene sequence: CDR1 SEHNR, CDR2 FQNEAQ (reference sequence). The CDR3 spans 14 residues. V lost 5 bases to trimming and J lost 7 bases; unmatched junction nucleotides: 10. DNA for the CDR3: TGTGCCAGCAGCAGAGACAGGGAGGGCTATGAAGCTTTCTTT. Encoded protein: CASSRDREGYEAFF.

This chain connects TRBV30 to TRBJ1-2; D ambiguous. The CDR3 consists of 13 residues. The V gene's germline CDR1 is GTSNPN and CDR2 SVGIG (reference sequence). Between the trimmed V and J ends, which lost 7 bases and 0 bases, there was a span of 12 bases. The CDR3 sequence is CASTALANYGYTF. CDR3 DNA: TGTGCCTCTACGGCCTTAGCTAACTATGGCTACACCTTC.

This clone appeared a few times. The CDR3 DNA is TGTGCCAGCAGCTCCAGGGGGGGCGCCTCCTACGAGCAGTACTTC. It is translated as CASSSRGGASYEQYF. The V and J genes are TRBV7-9 and TRBJ2-7; perhaps D is TRBD1 or TRBD2 (7 bases each). The CDR3 contains 15 residues. Germline CDR1 is SEHNR and CDR2 is FQNEAQ (reference sequence). Trimming removed 4 bases from V and 0 bases from J, with 13 bases in between.

The chain is built from TRBV11-1 and TRBJ1-2; perhaps TRBD1 as D (6 bases). This CDR3 region has 13 residues. V lost 4 bases, J lost 8 bases, and 14 bases lay in between. Germline CDR1 and CDR2: SGHAT and FQDESV (reference sequence). The CDR3, as DNA: TGTGCCAGCAGCTCCCTACAGGGTGACGGCTACACCTTC. The encoded protein is CASSSLQGDGYTF.

This clone was seen more than once but under ten times. The chain uses TRBV7-2 and TRBJ1-2, with D hard to call. Per germline, CDR1 SGHTA and CDR2 FQGNSA. Trimming took 1 base from V and 2 from J, leaving 8 bases between them. The CDR3 loop spans 14 amino acids. This CDR3 reads CASSLGTDNYGYTF. Written as DNA, the CDR3 is TGTGCCAGCAGCTTAGGGACGGACAACTATGGCTACACCTTC.

In this sample, this clone turned up many times. The gene calls are TRBV6-1 and TRBJ1-2, with unresolved D. The CDR3 loop spans 14 amino acids. Germline V gene sequence: CDR1 MNHNS, CDR2 SASEGT. The V end was cut by 0 bases, the J end by 7 bases, with 12 bases between. The CDR3 protein is CASSEARGSGGYTF. CDR3 DNA: TGTGCCAGCAGTGAAGCGCGAGGGAGCGGTGGCTACACCTTC.

The rearrangement links TRBV30 to TRBJ2-5; 9 nucleotides agree with TRBD2. The CDR3 length is 15 residues. CDR1 is GTSNPN, CDR2 SVGIG, per germline (reference sequence). V trimming: 2 bases; J trimming: 1 base; junction bases outside the gene matches: 5. CDR3 sequence: CAWSLSSGVQETQYF. The CDR3 DNA sequence: TGTGCCTGGAGTTTGTCTAGCGGGGTCCAAGAGACCCAGTACTTC.

This clone was seen more than once but under ten times. V usage is TRBV5-1 and J usage is TRBJ2-7; a possible D gene is TRBD2 (5 bases). Per the germline V gene, CDR1 is SGHRS and CDR2 is YFSETQ. The V and J ends lost 6 bases and 3 bases respectively, with 13 bases between them. The CDR3 consists of 13 residues. The CDR3 DNA reads TGCGCCAGCAACGGGAACGGGCACTACGAGCAGTACTTC. This gives the protein CASNGNGHYEQYF.

The rearrangement uses TRBV4-3 and TRBJ2-2; D not certain. V gave up 0 bases and J gave up 8 bases, with 13 bases separating them. Germline V CDR1 and CDR2: LGHNA, YSLEER. The CDR3 has 15 amino acids. The CDR3 coding sequence is TGCGCCAGCAGCCAAGATCTCCCCTGGCGGGGGGAGCTGTTTTTT. Amino acid sequence: CASSQDLPWRGELFF.

The chain has TRBV7-2 and TRBJ1-2; 7 nucleotides line up with TRBD1. Germline V gene data show CDR1 as SGHTA and CDR2 as FQGNSA. This CDR3 comprises 18 residues. The V segment lost 0 bases and the J segment 0 bases; nucleotides outside the gene matches: 10. The CDR3 region has the DNA TGTGCCAGCAGCTTAGCAACCGGGACAGCCTCTTCTAACTATGGCTACACCTTC. Amino acids: CASSLATGTASSNYGYTF.

This chain links TRBV5-6 with TRBJ1-4; D ambiguous. Germline loops: CDR1 SGHDT, CDR2 YYEEEE. V lost 0 bases, J lost 10 bases, and 7 bases lay in between. This CDR3 has 12 residues. In DNA, the CDR3 is TGTGCCAGCAGCTTGGCCCCGGGAAAACTGTTTTTT. It codes for CASSLAPGKLFF.

This clone came up once. The chain carries TRBV7-2 and TRBJ2-3; 13 positions match TRBD2. CDR3 length equals 16 residues. V trimming: 5 bases; J trimming: 8 bases; junction bases outside the gene matches: 10. Germline V lookup: CDR1 SGHTA, CDR2 FQGNSA. CDR3 region: CASSQRTSGGGVTQYF. CDR3 DNA: TGTGCCAGCAGCCAGAGGACTAGCGGGGGAGGAGTTACGCAGTATTTT.

This chain joins TRBV5-1 and TRBJ2-3; D unresolved. In germline, CDR1 is SGHRS, CDR2 YFSETQ. The germline V and J ends were trimmed by 0 bases and 5 bases, with 13 bases remaining between them. The CDR3 has 15 amino acids. CDR3 sequence: CASSLVGGQEDTQYF. The CDR3 DNA is TGCGCCAGCAGCTTGGTAGGTGGTCAGGAAGATACGCAGTATTTT.

This clone has more than one count but fewer than ten. The chain employs TRBV25-1 and TRBJ2-1; the D gene is possibly TRBD1 (6 bases). The V gene's germline CDR1 is MGHDK and CDR2 SYGVNS. V was pared by 10 bases and J by 3 bases, with 19 bases between. The CDR3 has 15 residues. The DNA of the CDR3 is TGTGCCACCTCCCCCCTCCAGGGGTTCTACAATGAGCAGTTCTTC. Encoded protein: CATSPLQGFYNEQFF. Full variable domain (missing parts from reference TRBV25-1 and TRBJ2-1): EADIYQTPRYLVIGTGKKITLECSQTMGHDKMYWYQQDPGMELHLIHYSYGVNSTEKGDLSSESTVSRIRTEHFPLTLESARPSHTSQYLCATSPLQGFYNEQFFGPGTRLTVL.

V gene TRBV6-5 combines with J gene TRBJ1-5; no clear D. The V gene lost 6 bases and the J gene lost 5 bases, with 5 bases spanning the gap. Germline V CDR1 and CDR2: MNHEY, SVGAGI. The CDR3 loop spans 11 amino acids. DNA of the CDR3: TGTGCCAGCAGGTCCCATCAGCCCCAGCATTTT. Encoded protein: CASRSHQPQHF.

The V gene is TRBV7-9, the J gene TRBJ2-4; 11 bases line up with TRBD2. This CDR3 region has 16 residues. Trimming took 5 bases from V and 0 from J; bases not matched to a gene: 3. CDR1 is SEHNR and CDR2 is FQNEAQ in the germline V gene (reference sequence). The CDR3 is CASSDSGGGAKNIQYF. The DNA of the CDR3 is TGTGCCAGCAGCGATAGCGGGGGGGGAGCCAAAAACATTCAGTACTTC.

CDR3 sequence reads: CASRDVGQGASGNTIYF. The CDR3 nucleotides are TGTGCCAGTCGGGATGTGGGACAGGGGGCGTCTGGAAACACCATATATTTT. This chain links TRBV2 with TRBJ1-3; 12 nucleotides agree with TRBD1. Germline trimming cut 9 bases from V and 1 base from J; bases unmatched to any gene: 10. Germline values: CDR1 SNHLY, CDR2 FYNNEI. This CDR3 spans 17 amino acids.

The chain combines TRBV19 with TRBJ2-3; possibly TRBD2 for D (7 bases). With 10 bases removed from V and 1 base from J, the gap between germline ends came to 15 bases. The germline gives CDR1 LNHDA, CDR2 SQIVND (reference sequence). The CDR3 length is 14 residues. Here the CDR3 reads CATRRGGRTDTQYF. CDR3 sequence (DNA): TGTGCCACACGAAGGGGGGGGCGCACAGATACGCAGTATTTT.

The chain links TRBV9 to TRBJ1-1; D is possibly TRBD1 (5 bases). The CDR3 runs to 15 residues. V lost 4 bases and J 7 bases, leaving 20 bases between the germline ends. Germline V lookup: CDR1 SGDLS, CDR2 YYNGEE. The CDR3 DNA follows: TGTGCCAGCAGCCTAGTCCAGGGACCCTCGGTTGAAGCTTTCTTT. Translation: CASSLVQGPSVEAFF.

Here the CDR3 DNA reads TGCGCCAGCAGCCAAGTGGTGGGTACCACTGAAGCTTTCTTT. Its translation is CASSQVVGTTEAFF. The chain joins TRBV4-1 to TRBJ1-1, with D unclear. Trimming took 1 base from V and 4 from J, leaving 10 bases between them. Germline CDR1 is MGHRA and CDR2 is YSYEKL. This CDR3 spans 14 amino acids.

The rearrangement joins TRBV10-3 to TRBJ2-1; 8 bases are a match to TRBD2. The CDR3 is made up of 15 amino acids. CDR1 is ENHRY, CDR2 SYGVKD, per germline. V lost 2 bases and J lost 6; bases outside the gene matches: 6. The CDR3 region is CAISEGIAGPNEQFF. The CDR3 coding sequence is TGTGCCATCAGTGAGGGGATAGCGGGACCCAATGAGCAGTTCTTC.

The rearrangement links TRBV2 to TRBJ2-4, with D perhaps matching TRBD1 (6 bases). Trimming cost V 6 bases and J 4 bases, with 10 bases left between them. Germline V gene sequence: CDR1 SNHLY, CDR2 FYNNEI. This CDR3 is built from 13 residues. CDR3 protein: CASSLDRKNIQYF. DNA for the CDR3: TGTGCCAGCAGCCTGGACAGAAAAAACATTCAGTACTTC.

J is TRBJ2-1 and V is TRBV7-6; no clear D gene. The CDR3 totals 14 residues. Trimming stripped 1 base from V and 5 bases from J, with 9 bases between. Germline lookup yields CDR1 SGHVS and CDR2 FNYEAQ. CDR3 sequence (DNA): TGTGCCAGCAGCTTAGATGTTGCGGACAATGAGCAGTTCTTC. Translating it yields CASSLDVADNEQFF.

This rearrangement joins TRBV5-1 to TRBJ2-3, with TRBD1 matching 7 bases. From germline, CDR1 is SGHRS and CDR2 YFSETQ. Trimming took 0 bases from V and 3 from J; bases not matched to a gene: 10. The CDR3 has 17 residues. CDR3 residues: CASSLGQGPGGTDTQYF. The CDR3 DNA reads as TGCGCCAGCAGCTTGGGACAGGGCCCAGGTGGGACAGATACGCAGTATTTT.

V is TRBV30 and J is TRBJ1-2; maybe TRBD1 (5 bases). The V gene's germline CDR1 is GTSNPN and CDR2 SVGIG (reference sequence). The V gene lost 0 bases and the J gene lost 6 bases, with 14 bases spanning the gap. The CDR3 sequence is 14 residues long. The CDR3 DNA reads as TGTGCCTGGAGTGTACCGGGGGAATCTAATGGCTACACCTTC. This sequence encodes CAWSVPGESNGYTF.

This clone appeared many times. The chain joins TRBV5-1 to TRBJ2-3, with 8 bases fitting TRBD2. This CDR3 has 14 amino acids. Losses at the gene ends were 4 bases for V and 2 bases for J; bases not matched to a gene: 3. Germline lookup yields CDR1 SGHRS and CDR2 YFSETQ. For the CDR3, the DNA is TGCGCCAGCAGCACTAGCGGATTCACAGATACGCAGTATTTT. Translation gives CASSTSGFTDTQYF.

This clone showed up just a few times. V and J are TRBV15 and TRBJ1-5; D gene uncertain. This CDR3 has 14 amino acids. The germline V gene has CDR1 LNHNV and CDR2 YYDKDF (reference sequence). Trimming shortened V by 0 bases and J by 4 bases, and 7 bases separated the two germline ends. In DNA form, the CDR3 reads TGTGCCACCAGCAGAGAGACCTATAATCAGCCCCAGCATTTT. This encodes CATSRETYNQPQHF. The full variable domain, its missing parts supplied by reference TRBV15 and TRBJ1-5, is DAMVIQNPRYQVTQFGKPVTLSCSQTLNHNVMYWYQQKSSQAPKLLFHYYDKDFNNEADTPDNFQSRRPNTSFCFLDIRSPGLGDTAMYLCATSRETYNQPQHFGDGTRLSIL.

V gene TRBV7-9 combines with J gene TRBJ1-6; D is unresolved. CDR1 is SEHNR, CDR2 FQNEAQ, per germline (reference sequence). The V end was cut by 3 bases, the J end by 7 bases, with 10 bases between. This CDR3 is 14 amino acids long. The CDR3: CASSFGYENSPLHF. The CDR3 region has the DNA TGTGCCAGCAGCTTCGGGTATGAGAATTCACCCCTCCACTTT.

The chain links TRBV7-2 to TRBJ2-3, with 15 bases matching TRBD2. From germline, CDR1 is SGHTA and CDR2 FQGNSA. V was pared by 5 bases and J by 2 bases, with 11 bases of the junction left unmatched. This CDR3 has 19 residues. The CDR3 spells CASSIRLGTSGGFTDTQYF. The CDR3 coding sequence is TGTGCCAGCAGCATCCGACTGGGGACTAGCGGGGGGTTCACAGATACGCAGTATTTT.